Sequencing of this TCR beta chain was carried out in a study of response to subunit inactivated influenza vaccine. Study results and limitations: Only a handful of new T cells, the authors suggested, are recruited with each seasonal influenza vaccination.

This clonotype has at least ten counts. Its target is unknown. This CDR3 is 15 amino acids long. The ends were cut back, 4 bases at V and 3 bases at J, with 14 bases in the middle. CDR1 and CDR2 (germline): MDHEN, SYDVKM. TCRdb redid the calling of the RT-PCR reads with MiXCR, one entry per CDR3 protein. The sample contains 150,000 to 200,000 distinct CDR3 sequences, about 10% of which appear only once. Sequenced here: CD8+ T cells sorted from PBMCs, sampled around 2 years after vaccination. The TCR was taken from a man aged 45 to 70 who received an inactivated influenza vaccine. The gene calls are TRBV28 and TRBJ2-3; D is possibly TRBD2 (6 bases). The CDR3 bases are TGTGCCAGCAGTTCTGACCTCGGGAGAACAGATACGCAGTATTTT. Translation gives CASSSDLGRTDTQYF.